These T cell receptor beta chains were read from a single sample in a study of blood T cells in healthy people across ages. TCRdb analysed the 5' RACE reads with MiXCR anew, one entry per CDR3 protein. The table records a few hundred thousand distinct CDR3 sequences, approximately 52% of them present only once. The sequencing input was blood. The receptors come from a man in his 60s in good health. Both conserved end residues are part of each CDR3. Fields, in order: clone size, CDR3 length, V gene, J gene, D gene, CDR3 DNA, CDR3 protein. The D gene is left open where the match is weak. Clone size, where shown, is once, few, many, or a class for clones that have expanded.

size: -
length: 13
V: TRBV6-5
J: TRBJ2-7
D: -
DNA: TGTGCCAGCAGTCTTACCGGGGCCCAGGAGCAGTACTTC
CDR3: CASSLTGAQEQYF

size: -
length: 12
V: TRBV9
J: TRBJ2-7
D: -
DNA: TGTGCCAGTAGCGTATCCGGGAACGAGCAGTACTTC
CDR3: CASSVSGNEQYF

size: -
length: 14
V: TRBV2
J: TRBJ2-7
D: -
DNA: TGTGCCAGCAATTCCCAAGGGAGTGACTACGAGCAGTACTTC
CDR3: CASNSQGSDYEQYF

size: -
length: 16
V: TRBV6-5
J: TRBJ1-1
D: -
DNA: TGTGCCAGCAGTCATGGTGGAGACGGTATGAACACTGAAGCTTTCTTT
CDR3: CASSHGGDGMNTEAFF

size: -
length: 16
V: TRBV25-1
J: TRBJ2-1
D: -
DNA: TGTGCCAGCAGTGAATCAAGGAGGCCCTCCTACAATGAGCAGTTCTTC
CDR3: CASSESRRPSYNEQFF

size: -
length: 16
V: TRBV28
J: TRBJ2-5
D: TRBD2
DNA: TGTGCCAGCAGCTTCTTCGGGCGGGAGGGCCGGGAGACCCAGTACTTC
CDR3: CASSFFGREGRETQYF

size: -
length: 17
V: TRBV20-1
J: TRBJ2-1
D: TRBD2
DNA: TGCAGTGCTAGCAAGTCCGCGGGAGGGCCCGGTTACAATGAGCAGTTCTTC
CDR3: CSASKSAGGPGYNEQFF

size: once
length: 17
V: TRBV24-1
J: TRBJ2-2
D: -
DNA: TGTGCCACCAGTGATTCGCCTCCGGGACTCAAGACCGGGGAGCTGTTTTTT
CDR3: CATSDSPPGLKTGELFF

size: -
length: 13
V: TRBV9
J: TRBJ2-5
D: TRBD1
DNA: TGTGCCAGCAGCTGTGGACAGGCAGAGACCCAGTACTTC
CDR3: CASSCGQAETQYF

size: -
length: 15
V: TRBV12-3/TRBV12-4
J: TRBJ2-2
D: TRBD2
DNA: TGTGCCAGCAGTTTCTCGGCGGGGGGGTACGGGGAGCTGTTTTTT
CDR3: CASSFSAGGYGELFF

size: few
length: 16
V: TRBV15
J: TRBJ2-7
D: -
DNA: TGTGCCACCAGCAGAGATGGGGGACTTAACTCCTACGAGCAGTACTTC
CDR3: CATSRDGGLNSYEQYF

size: -
length: 17
V: TRBV6-2/TRBV6-3
J: TRBJ2-2
D: TRBD2
DNA: TGTGCCAACAAGGGACTAGCGGGAGGATATGGCACCGGGGAGCTGTTTTTT
CDR3: CANKGLAGGYGTGELFF

size: -
length: 14
V: TRBV5-1
J: TRBJ1-2
D: -
DNA: TGCGCCAGCAGCCCGGGGGGGCGCATCTATGGCTACACCTTC
CDR3: CASSPGGRIYGYTF

size: -
length: 14
V: TRBV10-3
J: TRBJ2-3
D: -
DNA: TGTGCCATCAGGGGGGCGTTTAGCACAGATACGCAGTATTTT
CDR3: CAIRGAFSTDTQYF

size: many
length: 15
V: TRBV5-1
J: TRBJ2-3
D: TRBD2
DNA: TGCGCCAGCAGCCTAGCGGGGGTGGGCACAGATACGCAGTATTTT
CDR3: CASSLAGVGTDTQYF

size: -
length: 14
V: TRBV7-9
J: TRBJ2-2
D: -
DNA: TGTGCCAGCTCTGACAACCGGAGATCCGGGGAGCTGTTTTTT
CDR3: CASSDNRRSGELFF

size: -
length: 18
V: TRBV12-3/TRBV12-4
J: TRBJ2-2
D: TRBD2
DNA: TGTGCCAGCAGTTTAGCCCGGGGGGGACACGGGAACACCGGGGAGCTGTTTTTT
CDR3: CASSLARGGHGNTGELFF

size: -
length: 14
V: TRBV20-1
J: TRBJ2-1
D: TRBD2
DNA: TGCAGTGCGAAAAATAGCGGGGGTTACAATGAGCAGTTCTTC
CDR3: CSAKNSGGYNEQFF

size: -
length: 12
V: TRBV29-1
J: TRBJ2-1
D: TRBD2
DNA: TGCAGCGGGACTAGCGCGAACAATGAGCAGTTCTTC
CDR3: CSGTSANNEQFF

size: few
length: 14
V: TRBV28
J: TRBJ2-3
D: -
DNA: TGTGCCAGCAGTGGGGGTGACGAAAGAGATACGCAGTATTTT
CDR3: CASSGGDERDTQYF

size: few
length: 16
V: TRBV11-2
J: TRBJ2-7
D: -
DNA: TGTGCCAGCAGCCCGATCTCGAGCGGAAGCTCCTACGAGCAGTACTTC
CDR3: CASSPISSGSSYEQYF

size: -
length: 13
V: TRBV2
J: TRBJ2-7
D: TRBD1
DNA: TGTGCCAACAGACAGGGGACCTCCTACGAGCAGTACTTC
CDR3: CANRQGTSYEQYF

size: -
length: 17
V: TRBV12-3/TRBV12-4
J: TRBJ2-3
D: TRBD2
DNA: TGTGCCAGCAGCCAAAGGGCTAGCGGGGTGGGCACAGATACGCAGTATTTT
CDR3: CASSQRASGVGTDTQYF

size: -
length: 14
V: TRBV28
J: TRBJ2-5
D: -
DNA: TGTGCCAGCAGCCTTCGGCCGCCCCGGGGGACCCAGTACTTC
CDR3: CASSLRPPRGTQYF

size: -
length: 16
V: TRBV11-2
J: TRBJ2-2
D: TRBD2
DNA: TGTGCCAGCAGCTTATATGCTAGCGGGTCTGCCGGGGAGCTGTTTTTT
CDR3: CASSLYASGSAGELFF

size: -
length: 13
V: TRBV7-3
J: TRBJ2-1
D: -
DNA: TGTGCCAGCAGCTTAAAACTGAACAATGAGCAGTTCTTC
CDR3: CASSLKLNNEQFF

size: -
length: 15
V: TRBV12-3/TRBV12-4
J: TRBJ2-7
D: -
DNA: TGTGCCAGCAGTTTAGACTGGGGAAACTCCTACGAGCAGTACTTC
CDR3: CASSLDWGNSYEQYF

size: -
length: 17
V: TRBV7-9
J: TRBJ2-3
D: -
DNA: TGTGCCAGCAGCTTAGGAAGAGGCAGGGCAGAAACAGATACGCAGTATTTT
CDR3: CASSLGRGRAETDTQYF

size: -
length: 13
V: TRBV12-3/TRBV12-4
J: TRBJ1-1
D: -
DNA: TGTGCCAGCACCCGGGACGGTAACACTGAAGCTTTCTTT
CDR3: CASTRDGNTEAFF

size: -
length: 15
V: TRBV11-2
J: TRBJ2-3
D: TRBD2
DNA: TGTGCCAGCAGCCGTGCGGCGGGAGTCTTGGATACGCAGTATTTT
CDR3: CASSRAAGVLDTQYF

size: -
length: 15
V: TRBV6-5
J: TRBJ2-3
D: -
DNA: TGTGCCAGCAGTTACGGGGTCAGCAGCACAGATACGCAGTATTTT
CDR3: CASSYGVSSTDTQYF

size: -
length: 12
V: TRBV20-1
J: TRBJ2-7
D: -
DNA: TGCAGTGCTAGAGACAGCTCCTACGAGCAGTACTTC
CDR3: CSARDSSYEQYF

size: -
length: 17
V: TRBV6-1
J: TRBJ2-4
D: -
DNA: TGTGCCAGCAGCCTTGGCCTCGTAGCGGTCGCCAAAAACATTCAGTACTTC
CDR3: CASSLGLVAVAKNIQYF

size: -
length: 14
V: TRBV28
J: TRBJ1-5
D: TRBD1
DNA: TGTGCCAGCAGTTTAGGGACAGATCATCAGCCCCAGCATTTT
CDR3: CASSLGTDHQPQHF

size: -
length: 12
V: TRBV7-8
J: TRBJ2-3
D: -
DNA: TGTGCCAGCGGACACCCCACAGATACGCAGTATTTT
CDR3: CASGHPTDTQYF

size: -
length: 14
V: TRBV6-1
J: TRBJ2-1
D: TRBD1
DNA: TGTGCCAGCAGTGGGACAGGGTCGAGGGATGAGCAGTTCTTC
CDR3: CASSGTGSRDEQFF

size: -
length: 16
V: TRBV7-2
J: TRBJ2-1
D: -
DNA: TGTGCCAGCAGCTTAGCGACAAATCCATCCTACAATGAGCAGTTCTTC
CDR3: CASSLATNPSYNEQFF

size: -
length: 16
V: TRBV6-5
J: TRBJ2-7
D: TRBD1
DNA: TGTGCCAGCAGTTACGGACAGGGGAAACCCCCCAGCGAGCAGTACTTC
CDR3: CASSYGQGKPPSEQYF

size: -
length: 13
V: TRBV5-6
J: TRBJ2-3
D: -
DNA: TGTGCCAGCAGCTTGGGGATGACAGATACGCAGTATTTT
CDR3: CASSLGMTDTQYF

size: many
length: 12
V: TRBV7-8
J: TRBJ2-1
D: -
DNA: TGTGCCAGCAGCCGACAACGGGAGTGGCGGTTCTTC
CDR3: CASSRQREWRFF

size: -
length: 14
V: TRBV10-3
J: TRBJ2-3
D: -
DNA: TGTGCCATCAGCGCAGGGACGTTCACAGATACGCAGTATTTT
CDR3: CAISAGTFTDTQYF

size: few
length: 14
V: TRBV20-1
J: TRBJ2-5
D: -
DNA: TGCAGTGCTAGTCTGGGTTCCCCGGGGGAGACCCAGTACTTC
CDR3: CSASLGSPGETQYF

size: few
length: 16
V: TRBV7-3
J: TRBJ2-7
D: -
DNA: TGTGCCAGCAGCTTAATGCCCGGGACAACTAACCACGAGCAGTACTTC
CDR3: CASSLMPGTTNHEQYF

size: -
length: 15
V: TRBV20-1
J: TRBJ1-6
D: -
DNA: TGCAGTGCTAGAGAAAAAGGACAGAGAAATTCACCCCTCCACTTT
CDR3: CSAREKGQRNSPLHF

size: -
length: 15
V: TRBV20-1
J: TRBJ2-7
D: -
DNA: TGCAGTGCTAGAGACCTGGGACAAGGGCTCTACGAGCAGTACTTC
CDR3: CSARDLGQGLYEQYF

size: -
length: 14
V: TRBV18
J: TRBJ2-5
D: -
DNA: TGTGCCAGCTCACCGGGTATGACACAAGAGACCCAGTACTTC
CDR3: CASSPGMTQETQYF

size: -
length: 14
V: TRBV5-1
J: TRBJ1-2
D: -
DNA: TGCGCCAGCAGGCGGACAGTTACTAACTATGGCTACACCTTC
CDR3: CASRRTVTNYGYTF

size: -
length: 16
V: TRBV27
J: TRBJ2-1
D: -
DNA: TGTGCCAGCACCAACGGGGGACAGAGCTCCTACAATGAGCAGTTCTTC
CDR3: CASTNGGQSSYNEQFF

size: -
length: 11
V: TRBV7-2
J: TRBJ2-7
D: -
DNA: TGTGCCAGCAGCCCATCTAGCGAGCAGTACTTC
CDR3: CASSPSSEQYF

size: -
length: 14
V: TRBV7-9
J: TRBJ2-1
D: -
DNA: TGTGCCAGCGAGAGTAGGAGCGGTTACAATGAGCAGTTCTTC
CDR3: CASESRSGYNEQFF

size: -
length: 14
V: TRBV6-2/TRBV6-3
J: TRBJ2-7
D: TRBD1
DNA: TGTGCCAGCAGAACGACAGGGAGAGCCTACGAGCAGTACTTC
CDR3: CASRTTGRAYEQYF

size: many
length: 13
V: TRBV6-2/TRBV6-3
J: TRBJ1-1
D: -
DNA: TGTGCCAGCAAGTATGACCGCTCCACTGAAGCTTTCTTT
CDR3: CASKYDRSTEAFF

size: few
length: 14
V: TRBV11-2
J: TRBJ2-5
D: -
DNA: TGTGCCAGCAGCCGTTACGGGAGCGGAGAGACCCAGTACTTC
CDR3: CASSRYGSGETQYF

size: -
length: 14
V: TRBV12-3/TRBV12-4
J: TRBJ2-7
D: TRBD2
DNA: TGTGCCAGCAGCCCTCGGGGGGAGTTTGGCGAGCAGTACTTC
CDR3: CASSPRGEFGEQYF

size: few
length: 13
V: TRBV28
J: TRBJ2-5
D: -
DNA: TGTGCCAGCACTCAGGGTGGTCGAGAGACCCAGTACTTC
CDR3: CASTQGGRETQYF